Listed here are 14 T cell receptor beta chains from one sample, sequenced in a study of PD-1 and CTLA-4 blockade in melanoma. TCRdb's table, derived via immunoSEQ multiplex PCR, lists solely in-frame clones and lacks some. The table shows tens of thousands of clones, with approximately 90% occurring only once. Sequenced here: CD8+ T cells from peripheral blood, sampled from a patient given anti-PD-1 treatment. These receptors were collected from a human donor with melanoma.

The chain links TRBV28 to TRBJ1-4; a weak D match, TRBD1 (6 bases). V was trimmed by 4 bases and J by 0 bases, leaving 15 bases between them. Germline CDR1 and CDR2: MDHEN and SYDVKM. This CDR3 comprises 17 residues. The CDR3 DNA reads TGTGCCAGCAGTTATACAGGGAACGGGGCAACTAATGAAAAACTGTTTTTT. Translation gives CASSYTGNGATNEKLFF.

The J gene is TRBJ1-5, the V gene TRBV13; D remains unclear. The V gene lost 0 bases and the J gene lost 7 bases, with 7 bases spanning the gap. This CDR3 has 13 amino acids. Per the germline V gene, CDR1 is PRHDT and CDR2 is FYEKMQ (reference sequence). CDR3 protein: CASSLGGSQPQHF. The CDR3 nucleotides are TGTGCCAGCAGCTTAGGCGGAAGCCAGCCCCAGCATTTT.

This clone was counted a single time. V gene TRBV19 combines with J gene TRBJ2-1; a weak D match, TRBD1 (6 bases). Germline CDR1 LNHDA, CDR2 SQIVND (reference sequence). This CDR3 is 13 amino acids long. The V gene lost 6 bases and the J gene lost 3 bases, with 9 bases spanning the gap. The CDR3 sequence is CASSMDSYNEQFF. CDR3 DNA: TGTGCCAGTAGCATGGACAGCTACAATGAGCAGTTCTTC. Full variable domain (rest looked up from reference TRBV19 and TRBJ2-1): DGGITQSPKYLFRKEGQNVTLSCEQNLNHDAMYWYRQDPGQGLRLIYYSQIVNDFQKGDIAEGYSVSREKKESFPLTVTSAQKNPTAFYLCASSMDSYNEQFFGPGTRLTVL.

This sequence joins TRBV5-1 and TRBJ2-1; unclear D gene. This CDR3 contains 13 residues. CDR1 SGHRS and CDR2 YFSETQ come from the germline V gene. V was clipped by 2 bases and J by 5 bases, with 8 bases between them. The CDR3 loop reads CASSFGSDNEQFF. In DNA form, the CDR3 reads TGCGCCAGCAGCTTCGGCTCAGACAATGAGCAGTTCTTC.

This rearrangement joins TRBV27 to TRBJ2-3; unclear D gene. The CDR3 runs 13 residues. Germline CDR1 and CDR2: MNHEY and SMNVEV (reference sequence). Trimming cost V 5 bases and J 6 bases, with 12 bases left between them. CDR3 nucleotide sequence: TGTGCCAGCAGTGGCCCTAATGGGGATACGCAGTATTTT. It translates to CASSGPNGDTQYF.

This sequence joins TRBV11-2 and TRBJ2-3; no firm D call. The CDR3 is 17 amino acids. With 4 bases removed from V and 0 bases from J, the gap between germline ends came to 17 bases. Germline CDR1 is SGHAT and CDR2 is FQNNGV. The CDR3 loop is CASSSPLFGSSTDTQYF. The CDR3 nucleotides are TGTGCCAGCAGCTCTCCCTTGTTTGGTTCTAGCACAGATACGCAGTATTTT.

This clone is a singleton in its sample. The chain employs TRBV11-3 and TRBJ1-1; D is undetermined. Germline-derived CDR1 and CDR2 are SGHNT and YENEEA. The CDR3 is made up of 17 amino acids. Trimming shortened V by 1 base and J by 3 bases, and 18 bases separated the two germline ends. CDR3 loop: CASSLVGLPPRDTEAFF. CDR3 in DNA: TGTGCCAGCAGCTTAGTCGGACTGCCCCCAAGGGACACTGAAGCTTTCTTT.

This clone occurred a few times. Other nucleotide sequences in the sample specify the same CDR3. The V and J genes are TRBV7-6 and TRBJ2-7, with D possibly TRBD2 on 6 matching bases. The CDR3 is made up of 16 amino acids. V was pared by 3 bases and J by 0 bases, with 15 bases between. CDR1 and CDR2 (germline): SGHVS, FNYEAQ. The CDR3 loop reads CASSLGGRESSYEQYF. CDR3 coding DNA: TGTGCCAGCAGCTTGGGGGGACGGGAAAGCTCCTACGAGCAGTACTTC.

The V gene is TRBV6-5, the J gene TRBJ2-7, with unresolved D. The CDR3 has 15 residues. V was cut by 7 bases and J by 5 bases, with 21 bases left in between. Per the germline V gene, CDR1 is MNHEY and CDR2 is SVGAGI. The CDR3 sequence: CASIFIGKESHEQYF. The DNA of the CDR3 is TGTGCCAGCATTTTTATAGGGAAGGAGTCTCACGAGCAGTACTTC.

This clone has more than one count but fewer than ten. This chain links TRBV27 with TRBJ1-2; TRBD1 aligns across 7 bases. Germline V gives CDR1 MNHEY, CDR2 SMNVEV (reference sequence). The J segment lost 8 bases and the V segment lost 6 bases, leaving 9 bases of the junction unmatched. The CDR3 covers 13 residues. DNA for the CDR3: TGTGCCAGCAGCCCTTGGACAGGTGGCGGCTACACCTTC. It codes for CASSPWTGGGYTF.

The chain has TRBV27 and TRBJ2-1, with 9 bases that match TRBD2. There are 14 residues in the CDR3. Unmatched junction bases numbered 2, after V lost 5 bases and J lost 3 bases. Germline values: CDR1 MNHEY, CDR2 SMNVEV (reference sequence). This CDR3 reads CASSPSGNYNEQFF. CDR3 sequence (DNA): TGTGCCAGCAGTCCTAGCGGGAACTACAATGAGCAGTTCTTC.

This rearrangement joins TRBV30 to TRBJ2-7, with a tentative D call TRBD1 (5 bases). The V gene's germline CDR1 is GTSNPN and CDR2 SVGIG (reference sequence). V lost 4 bases and J 2 bases, leaving 15 bases between the germline ends. The CDR3 totals 14 residues. Here the CDR3 DNA reads TGTGCCTGGATAGACAGCTCTAAGGCCTACGAGCAGTACTTC. Amino acids: CAWIDSSKAYEQYF.

This clone is a singleton in its sample. V usage is TRBV2 and J usage is TRBJ2-1, with 14 positions matching TRBD2. The V and J ends lost 6 bases and 4 bases, in that order; junction bases with no gene match: 8. The CDR3 contains 17 residues. The germline gives CDR1 SNHLY, CDR2 FYNNEI. The CDR3 loop reads CASSRGLAGVWYNEQFF. The CDR3 coding sequence is TGTGCCAGCAGCCGGGGACTAGCGGGAGTTTGGTACAATGAGCAGTTCTTC. The variable domain in full, with the rest retrieved from reference TRBV2 and TRBJ2-1, is EPEVTQTPSHQVTQMGQEVILRCVPISNHLYFYWYRQILGQKVEFLVSFYNNEISEKSEIFDDQFSVERPDGSNFTLKIRSTKLEDSAMYFCASSRGLAGVWYNEQFFGPGTRLTVL.

The V call is TRBV18, the J call TRBJ1-2, with TRBD1 matching over 7 bases. J was trimmed by 5 bases and V by 3 bases; bases with no gene match: 3. Germline V gene sequence: CDR1 KGHSH, CDR2 LQKENI. This CDR3 is built from 13 residues. The CDR3 DNA reads TGTGCCAGCTCACCCGGGACAGATTATGGCTACACCTTC. This encodes CASSPGTDYGYTF.